This record looks at one TCR beta chain sequence and its context. Its antigen is unidentified. This entry is derived from a study of T cell responses to AZD1222 COVID-19 vaccine. In the study overall: Second-dose intervals near 4 or 12 weeks were combined.

Data came from immunoSEQ multiplex PCR; TCRdb stores just in-frame clones and leaves some out. Found here are under 200,000 clones, 94% of them singletons; the top ten hold 0.64%. The CDR3 consists of 12 residues. Germline lookup yields CDR1 SGHNT and CDR2 YYREEE (reference sequence). V lost 7 bases to trimming and J lost 1 base, with 7 bases between them. Study-wide findings and caveats: Close to half of spike-specific TCRs reportedly recognize unmutated variant regions.

This chain joins TRBV5-4 and TRBJ2-3; D ambiguous. Sequencing used peripheral blood, obtained on day 0 of AZD1222 vaccination. The TCR comes from an adult in good health. The CDR3 DNA reads as TGTGCCAGCTCACAACGCACAGATACGCAGTATTTT. Amino acids: CASSQRTDTQYF.